This T cell receptor beta chain was identified in a study of T-cell reconstitution after alpha-beta-depleted transplantation in children. Preparation of the TCRbeta library involved a method that used unique molecular identifiers. One entry per CDR3 protein results from TCRdb running MiXCR on the PCR reads. The profile shows fewer than 250,000 distinct CDR3 sequences, approximately 17% of them singletons. Germline V gives CDR1 LGHNA, CDR2 YNFKEQ. The CDR3 has 17 residues. V was clipped by 5 bases and J by 2 bases; unmatched bases: 13. This clonotype was seen more than once but under ten times. This sequence was found in a male patient between 2 and 10 years old who had a stem cell transplant for acute lymphoblastic leukemia, so the T cells may come from the graft donor. The starting material was PBMCs, mostly from graft donor cells, obtained 360 days after TCRalphabeta/CD19-depleted stem cell transplant. The V call is TRBV4-2, the J call TRBJ2-3; 7 bases map to TRBD2. The CDR3 DNA reads TGTGCCAGCAGCGGGAGGGAGTGGTACAGAAACACAGATACGCAGTATTTT. Protein: CASSGREWYRNTDTQYF.